A single T cell receptor beta chain is shown here with its context. The antigen is unknown. Expressed TCRB transcripts were sequenced because the isolated RNA had all been reverse transcribed beforehand. Only in-frame clones appear in the TCRdb table, and some are missing; sequencing was by immunoSEQ multiplex PCR. The table includes some 660,000 clones, about an eighth detected once. Using CD45RO/CCR7/CD25/CD127/CD95/CD27, CD4+ naive, central memory, regulatory and stem cell-like memory cells were sorted. V was shortened by 5 bases and J by 3 bases, with 14 bases between the two germline ends. The CDR3 extends over 16 amino acids. Germline CDR1 is KGHSH and CDR2 is LQKENI. The data originate from a study of beta chain features in type 1 diabetes. Study context: Comparable age, gender and cell yields were observed in patients relative to healthy donors. Taken together, all samples contributed 107,917,701 examined sorted cells.

Overall study results and limits: VDJ junctions from type 1 diabetes patients carried fewer insertions and larger deletions. All four CD4+ subsets of Type 1 diabetes patients contained TCRB CDR3s that were moderately but significantly shorter.

The chain couples TRBV18 to TRBJ2-6; D may be TRBD1 (6 bases). The TCR sequence derives from a man in his late teens or twenties with type 1 diabetes. The sample taken for sequencing was naive CD4+ T cells from blood. Here the CDR3 DNA reads TGTGCCAGCTCAACTGGACAGATTTATGGGGCCAACGTCCTGACTTTC. Translating it yields CASSTGQIYGANVLTF.